These T cell receptor beta chains were read from a single sample in a study of CD8+CD57+ T cells in acquired aplastic anemia. MiXCR was run by TCRdb on the reads, yielding one entry per CDR3 protein. The profile shows around 220,000 distinct CDR3 sequences, roughly 50% of them singletons. The sequencing sample was made of sorted CD4+, CD8+, or CD8+CD57+ T cells (not recorded which) from PBMCs. These receptors originate from a human donor with aplastic anemia. Both conserved end residues are part of each CDR3.

v_gene	j_gene	CDR3aa
TRBV20-1	TRBJ2-7	CSAGTSGGGEQYF
TRBV20-1	TRBJ2-3	CSARAGGSGVTDTQYF
TRBV7-8	TRBJ2-7	CASRSNYEQYF
TRBV5-1	TRBJ1-1	CASSLEAGATEAFF
TRBV4-1	TRBJ2-7	CASSLDDRGYEQYF
TRBV19	TRBJ2-5	CATGLQETQYF
TRBV2	TRBJ2-1	CASSDLGGGKYNEQFF
TRBV25-1	TRBJ2-2	CASSDVLALNTGELFF
TRBV20-1	TRBJ2-7	CSARGPGADPYEQYF
TRBV5-5	TRBJ2-5	CASSYDRGLGETQYF
TRBV4-1	TRBJ1-1	CASSQEAGGENTEAFF